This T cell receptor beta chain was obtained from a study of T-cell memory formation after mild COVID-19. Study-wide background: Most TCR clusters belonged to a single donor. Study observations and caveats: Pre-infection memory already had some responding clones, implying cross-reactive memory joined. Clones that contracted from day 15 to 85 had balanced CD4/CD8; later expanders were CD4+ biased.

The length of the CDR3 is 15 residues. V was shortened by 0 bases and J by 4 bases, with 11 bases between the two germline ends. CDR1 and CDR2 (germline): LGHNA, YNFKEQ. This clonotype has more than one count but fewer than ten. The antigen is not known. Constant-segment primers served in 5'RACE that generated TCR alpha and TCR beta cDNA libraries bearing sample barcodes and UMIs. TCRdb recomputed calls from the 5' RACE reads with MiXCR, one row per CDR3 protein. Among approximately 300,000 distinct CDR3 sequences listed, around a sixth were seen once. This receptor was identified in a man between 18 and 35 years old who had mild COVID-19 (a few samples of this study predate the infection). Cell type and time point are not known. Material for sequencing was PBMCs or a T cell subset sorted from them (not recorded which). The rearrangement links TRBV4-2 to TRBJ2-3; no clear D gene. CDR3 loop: CASSQDLSPPDTQYF. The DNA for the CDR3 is TGTGCCAGCAGCCAAGATTTATCACCCCCAGATACGCAGTATTTT.